These T cell receptor beta chains were read from a single sample in a study of blood T cell repertoires in COVID-19. The protocol was immunoSEQ multiplex PCR, while the TCRdb copy is restricted to in-frame clones and leaves out a portion. The sample lists 45,000 to 55,000 clones, just over 90% occurring once. Sequencing used peripheral blood. The receptor set was obtained from a woman in her thirties or forties with active COVID-19. The CDR3 runs from the conserved cysteine through the conserved F or W. The D gene is left open where the match is weak. Some rows have no size entry. The others give once, few or many, or a class for an expanded clone.

size: -; V: TRBV11-3; J: TRBJ1-1; D: TRBD1; CDR3: CASSPTGLTEAFF; DNA: TGTGCCAGCAGTCCGACAGGGCTCACTGAAGCTTTCTTT
size: -; V: TRBV7-2; J: TRBJ2-5; D: TRBD2; CDR3: CASSLALPSGGQETQYF; DNA: TGTGCCAGCAGCTTAGCGCTCCCTAGCGGGGGCCAAGAGACCCAGTACTTC
size: -; V: TRBV19; J: TRBJ2-2; D: TRBD1; CDR3: CASKSTGSDTGELFF; DNA: TGTGCCAGTAAATCGACAGGGTCGGACACCGGGGAGCTGTTTTTT
size: -; V: TRBV28; J: TRBJ2-1; D: TRBD2; CDR3: CASSSGGGNVYEQFF; DNA: TGTGCCAGCAGTTCCGGCGGGGGTAATGTCTATGAGCAGTTCTTC
size: -; V: TRBV5-4; J: TRBJ2-3; D: TRBD2; CDR3: CASSPRLAGDSDTQYF; DNA: TGTGCCAGCAGCCCACGACTAGCGGGGGATTCAGATACGCAGTATTTT
size: -; V: TRBV13; J: TRBJ2-1; D: TRBD2; CDR3: CASSFGGGAADEQFF; DNA: TGTGCCAGCAGCTTTGGCGGGGGGGCCGCGGATGAGCAGTTCTTC
size: -; V: TRBV6-6; J: TRBJ1-6; D: -; CDR3: CASSYYSSYNSPLHF; DNA: TGTGCCAGCAGTTACTATAGCTCCTATAATTCACCCCTCCACTTT
size: -; V: TRBV11-3; J: TRBJ2-4; D: -; CDR3: CASSLGVVDIQYF; DNA: TGTGCCAGCAGCTTAGGAGTCGTGGACATTCAGTACTTC
size: once; V: TRBV27; J: TRBJ2-3; D: TRBD1; CDR3: CASSPTTGVRTDTQYF; DNA: TGTGCCAGCAGCCCCACTACAGGGGTACGCACAGATACGCAGTATTTT
size: -; V: TRBV4-1; J: TRBJ2-2; D: -; CDR3: CASSHRVGELFF; DNA: TGCGCCAGCAGCCACCGGGTCGGGGAGCTGTTTTTT
size: -; V: TRBV9; J: TRBJ2-3; D: TRBD2; CDR3: CASSDRSGGADTQYF; DNA: TGTGCCAGCAGCGACCGTAGCGGGGGGGCAGATACGCAGTATTTT
size: -; V: TRBV3-1/TRBV3-2; J: TRBJ1-2; D: TRBD1; CDR3: CASSVGGRGYTF; DNA: TGTGCCAGCAGCGTAGGGGGCCGGGGCTACACCTTC
size: -; V: TRBV9; J: TRBJ2-1; D: TRBD2; CDR3: CASSILAGTYNEQFF; DNA: TGTGCCAGCAGCATACTAGCGGGAACCTACAATGAGCAGTTCTTC
size: -; V: TRBV9; J: TRBJ1-2; D: -; CDR3: CASSVRDSDGYTF; DNA: TGTGCCAGCAGCGTCAGGGATTCTGATGGCTACACCTTC